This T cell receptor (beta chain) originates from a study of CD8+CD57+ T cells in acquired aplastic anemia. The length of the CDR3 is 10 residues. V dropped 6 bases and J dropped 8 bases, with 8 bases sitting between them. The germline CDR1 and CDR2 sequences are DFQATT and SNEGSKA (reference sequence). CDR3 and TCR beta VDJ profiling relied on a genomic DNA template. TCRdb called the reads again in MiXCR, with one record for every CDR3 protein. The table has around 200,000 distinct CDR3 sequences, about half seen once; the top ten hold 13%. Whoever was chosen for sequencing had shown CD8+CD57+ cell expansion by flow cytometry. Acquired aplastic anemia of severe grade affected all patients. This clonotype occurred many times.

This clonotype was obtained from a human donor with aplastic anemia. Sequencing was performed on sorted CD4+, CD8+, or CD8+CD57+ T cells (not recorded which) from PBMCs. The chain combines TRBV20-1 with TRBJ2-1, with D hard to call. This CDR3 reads CSAEEDEQFF. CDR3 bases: TGCAGTGCCGAGGAAGATGAGCAGTTCTTC.